This T cell receptor (beta chain) derives from a study of PD-1 blockade in classical Hodgkin lymphoma. General study points: Diversity similar to that of newly diagnosed patients was seen at baseline in complete responders.

The CDR3 sequence is 14 residues long. V shed 0 bases and J shed 7 bases, with 12 bases lying between them. Germline CDR1 LGHNA, CDR2 YSLEER. Turning to this clone: Its antigen remains unknown.

Indicated time point: cycle 4 day 1 (C4D1), after five to seven weeks of nivolumab. No patient escaped relapse after autologous stem cell transplantation, and brentuximab vedotin exposure varied. Sequencing was performed with immunoSEQ multiplex PCR; in TCRdb, only in-frame clones are kept and a portion is missing. This sample carries roughly 52,000 clones, approximately 89% of them seen once, and the ten largest clones take roughly 7.1%. Specimen: peripheral blood mononuclear cells (PBMCs), collected before the fourth cycle of nivolumab. The chain employs TRBV4-3 and TRBJ2-5; a weak D match, TRBD1 (6 bases). This TCR was recovered from a human donor with classical Hodgkin lymphoma. The CDR3 DNA is TGCGCCAGCAGCCAAGATGGGTTAGGGGGGACCCAGTACTTC. It is translated as CASSQDGLGGTQYF.